This T cell receptor (beta chain) was captured in a study of cytomegalovirus exposure and HLA in healthy donors. It was with 60 Vbeta and 13 Jbeta primers that the PCR ran. The data were produced by immunoSEQ multiplex PCR, yet TCRdb's version contains in-frame clones alone and is incomplete. Of 55,000 to 80,000 clones in the sample, 65% to 75% were seen once. Per the germline V gene, CDR1 is MNHEY and CDR2 is SMNVEV (reference sequence). V lost 4 bases, J lost 7 bases, and 13 bases lay in between. The CDR3 loop spans 14 amino acids. The chain carries TRBV27 and TRBJ1-4, with D possibly TRBD1 on 6 matching bases. The TCR originated in a woman younger than 45 in good health and CMV-seronegative. Input material: PBMCs. For the CDR3, the DNA is TGTGCCAGCAGTTACGGGACATTGAGTGAAAAACTGTTTTTT. The encoded protein is CASSYGTLSEKLFF. The whole variable domain, remainder taken from reference TRBV27 and TRBJ1-4, is EAQVTQNPRYLITVTGKKLTVTCSQNMNHEYMSWYRQDPGLGLRQIYYSMNVEVTDKGDVPEGYKVSRKEKRNFPLILESPSPNQTSLYFCASSYGTLSEKLFFGSGTQLSVL.